The sequence of this T cell receptor beta chain was determined in a study of T cell responses to AZD1222 COVID-19 vaccine. Findings of the study overall: Spike-specific TCR breadth and depth were elevated following two AZD1222 doses. There were vaccine-associated CD4 TCRs across spike, dominant at 160-218 and 743-854. Researchers took repertoire samples only after the peak T cell response had come. Most donors were white British and more were female, and clonal diversity was possibly underestimated.

Assay: immunoSEQ multiplex PCR; the TCRdb copy retains only in-frame clones and omits some. The repertoire holds about 75,000 clones, about 91% seen once, with more than 8% in the top ten. Details on this clone: Its specificity is unknown.

The V end lost 5 bases, the J end lost 6 bases, and 11 bases lay between the germline ends. CDR1 is SGHVS, CDR2 FQNEAQ, per germline. The CDR3 sequence is 12 residues long. V and J are TRBV7-8 and TRBJ2-7; D is ambiguous. Sample: peripheral blood, taken 28 days after the second dose of the MenACWY control vaccine. The sequence derives from an adult who received the MenACWY meningococcal vaccine as a control. The chain's CDR3 is CASSEARGEQYF. CDR3 in DNA: TGTGCCAGCAGCGAAGCCCGAGGCGAGCAGTACTTC.